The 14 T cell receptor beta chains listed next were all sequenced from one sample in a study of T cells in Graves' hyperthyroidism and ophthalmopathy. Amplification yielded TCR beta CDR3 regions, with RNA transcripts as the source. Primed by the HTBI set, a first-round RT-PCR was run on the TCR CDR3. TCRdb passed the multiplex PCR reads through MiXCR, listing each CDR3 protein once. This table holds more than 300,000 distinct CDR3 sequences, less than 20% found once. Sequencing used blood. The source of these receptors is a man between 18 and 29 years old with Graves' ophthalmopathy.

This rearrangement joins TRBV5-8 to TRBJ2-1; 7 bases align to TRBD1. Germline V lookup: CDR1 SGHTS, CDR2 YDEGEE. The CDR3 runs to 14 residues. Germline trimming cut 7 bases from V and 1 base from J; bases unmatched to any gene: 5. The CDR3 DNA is TGTGCCAGCTGGCGACAGGGTTCCTACAATGAGCAGTTCTTC. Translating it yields CASWRQGSYNEQFF.

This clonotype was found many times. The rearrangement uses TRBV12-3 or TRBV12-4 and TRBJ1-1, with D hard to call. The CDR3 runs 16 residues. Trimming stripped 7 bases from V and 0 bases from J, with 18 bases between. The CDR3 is CASTPGGFTVNTEAFF. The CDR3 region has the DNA TGTGCCAGCACTCCGGGTGGATTTACCGTGAACACTGAAGCTTTCTTT.

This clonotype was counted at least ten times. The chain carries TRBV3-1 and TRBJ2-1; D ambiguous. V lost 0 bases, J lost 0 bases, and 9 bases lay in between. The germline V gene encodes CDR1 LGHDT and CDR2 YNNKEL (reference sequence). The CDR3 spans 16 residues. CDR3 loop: CASSQELGVSYNEQFF. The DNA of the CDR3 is TGTGCCAGCAGCCAAGAATTGGGCGTCTCCTACAATGAGCAGTTCTTC.

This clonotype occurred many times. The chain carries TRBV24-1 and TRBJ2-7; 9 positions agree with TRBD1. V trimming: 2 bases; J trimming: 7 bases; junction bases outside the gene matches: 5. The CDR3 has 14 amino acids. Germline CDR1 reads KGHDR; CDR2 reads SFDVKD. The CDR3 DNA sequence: TGTGCCACCAGTGATTCCGGACAGGGGCAAGAGCAGTACTTC. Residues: CATSDSGQGQEQYF.

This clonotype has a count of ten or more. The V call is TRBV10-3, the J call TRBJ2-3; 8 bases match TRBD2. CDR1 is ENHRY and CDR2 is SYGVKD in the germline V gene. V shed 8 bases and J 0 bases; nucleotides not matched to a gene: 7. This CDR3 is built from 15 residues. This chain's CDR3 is CAIESRGGSTDTQYF. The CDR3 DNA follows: TGTGCCATCGAGAGTCGCGGGGGGAGCACAGATACGCAGTATTTT.

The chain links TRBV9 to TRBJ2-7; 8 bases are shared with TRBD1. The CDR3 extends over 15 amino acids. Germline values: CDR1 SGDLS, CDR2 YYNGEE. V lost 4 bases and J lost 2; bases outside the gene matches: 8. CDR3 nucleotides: TGTGCCAGCAGCCCCGAGGGACAGGACCCCTACGAGCAGTACTTC. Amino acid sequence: CASSPEGQDPYEQYF.

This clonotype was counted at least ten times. CDR3 DNA: TGTGCCAGCAGTGAAGCTCTCTGGGGCAATCAGCCCCAGCATTTT. As protein: CASSEALWGNQPQHF. The chain employs TRBV6-1 and TRBJ1-5, with unresolved D. Germline V lookup: CDR1 MNHNS, CDR2 SASEGT. Trimming stripped 0 bases from V and 2 bases from J, with 8 bases between. The CDR3 has 15 amino acids.

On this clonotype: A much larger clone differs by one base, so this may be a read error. CDR3 loop: CASSSAGTGAYGYTF. CDR3 nucleotide sequence: TGTGCCAGCAGTTCGGCCGGGACAGGGGCATATGGCTACACCTTC. The gene calls are TRBV6-9 and TRBJ1-2, with 10 bases fitting TRBD1. The CDR3 has 15 amino acids. In germline, CDR1 is MNHGY, CDR2 SVAAGI. Germline trimming cut 4 bases from V and 5 bases from J; bases unmatched to any gene: 7.

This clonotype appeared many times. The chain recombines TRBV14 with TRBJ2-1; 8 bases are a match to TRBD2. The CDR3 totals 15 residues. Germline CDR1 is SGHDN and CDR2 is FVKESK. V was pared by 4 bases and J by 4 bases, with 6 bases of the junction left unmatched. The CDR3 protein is CASSRRGGRYNEQFF. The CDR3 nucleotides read TGTGCCAGCAGCCGCCGGGGGGGCCGGTACAATGAGCAGTTCTTC.

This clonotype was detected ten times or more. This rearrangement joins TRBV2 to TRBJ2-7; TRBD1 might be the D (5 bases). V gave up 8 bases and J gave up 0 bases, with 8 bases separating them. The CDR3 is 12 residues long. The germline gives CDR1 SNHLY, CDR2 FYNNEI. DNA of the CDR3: TGTGCCAGCGAAGGGGTCTCCTACGAGCAGTACTTC. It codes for CASEGVSYEQYF. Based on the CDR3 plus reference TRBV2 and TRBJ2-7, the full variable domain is EPEVTQTPSHQVTQMGQEVILRCVPISNHLYFYWYRQILGQKVEFLVSFYNNEISEKSEIFDDQFSVERPDGSNFTLKIRSTKLEDSAMYFCASEGVSYEQYFGPGTRLTVT.

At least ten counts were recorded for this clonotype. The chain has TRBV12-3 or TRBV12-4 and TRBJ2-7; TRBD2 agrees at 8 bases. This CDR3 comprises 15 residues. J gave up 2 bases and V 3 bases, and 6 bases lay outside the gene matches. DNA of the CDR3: TGTGCCAGCAGTTTCGGGGGGGGCATTCCCTACGAGCAGTACTTC. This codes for CASSFGGGIPYEQYF.

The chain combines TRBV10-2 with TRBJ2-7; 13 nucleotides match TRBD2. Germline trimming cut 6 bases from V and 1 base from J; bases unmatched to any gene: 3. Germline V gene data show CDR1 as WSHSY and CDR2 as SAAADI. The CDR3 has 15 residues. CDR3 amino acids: CASSAGLAGSYEQYF. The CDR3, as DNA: TGCGCCAGCAGCGCGGGACTAGCGGGATCCTACGAGCAGTACTTC.

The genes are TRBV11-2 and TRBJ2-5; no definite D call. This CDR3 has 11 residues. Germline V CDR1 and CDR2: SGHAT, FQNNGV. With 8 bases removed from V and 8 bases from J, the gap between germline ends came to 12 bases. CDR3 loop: CASGSSRTQYF. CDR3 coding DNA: TGTGCCAGCGGATCCTCACGAACCCAGTACTTC.

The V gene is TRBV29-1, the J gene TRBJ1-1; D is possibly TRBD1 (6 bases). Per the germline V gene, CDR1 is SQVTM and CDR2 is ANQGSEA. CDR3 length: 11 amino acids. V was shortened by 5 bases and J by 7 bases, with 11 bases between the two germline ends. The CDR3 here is CSVSGTLEAFF. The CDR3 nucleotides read TGCAGCGTTTCTGGGACACTTGAAGCTTTCTTT.